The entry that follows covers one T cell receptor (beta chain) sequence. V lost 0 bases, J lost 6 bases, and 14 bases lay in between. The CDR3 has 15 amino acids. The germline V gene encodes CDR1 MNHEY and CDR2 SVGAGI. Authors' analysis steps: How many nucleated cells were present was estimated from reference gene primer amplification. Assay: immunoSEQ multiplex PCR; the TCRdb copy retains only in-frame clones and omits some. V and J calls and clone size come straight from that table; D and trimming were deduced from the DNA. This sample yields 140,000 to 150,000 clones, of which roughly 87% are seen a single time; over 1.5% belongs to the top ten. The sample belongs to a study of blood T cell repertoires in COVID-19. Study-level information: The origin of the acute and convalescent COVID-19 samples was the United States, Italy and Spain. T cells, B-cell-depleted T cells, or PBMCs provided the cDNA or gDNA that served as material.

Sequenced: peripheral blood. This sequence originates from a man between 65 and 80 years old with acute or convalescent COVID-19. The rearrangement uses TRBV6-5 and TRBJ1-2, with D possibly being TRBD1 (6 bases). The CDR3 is CASSYSLQGVNGYTF. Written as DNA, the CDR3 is TGTGCCAGCAGTTACTCACTACAGGGAGTTAATGGCTACACCTTC.